A selection of T cell receptor beta chains follows, all from one sample in a study of blood T cell repertoires in COVID-19. Method: immunoSEQ multiplex PCR; TCRdb's copy keeps in-frame clones and lacks some. The top ten clones hold approximately 2% of a sample with about 440,000 clones, around 90% of them seen once. Source material: PBMCs or T cells enriched from blood (not recorded which). The origin of the receptors is a woman aged 18-30 years with acute COVID-19. The conserved cysteine and the conserved F or W are not part of the CDR3 here. The order of the fields is J gene, V gene, CDR3 protein.

j_gene: TRBJ1-2; v_gene: TRBV9; CDR3aa: ASSATGDGYT
j_gene: TRBJ2-7; v_gene: TRBV11-2; CDR3aa: ASSLGLAGSSYEQY
j_gene: TRBJ1-1; v_gene: TRBV18; CDR3aa: ASSPTTGLNTEAF
j_gene: TRBJ1-1; v_gene: TRBV5-1; CDR3aa: ASSLAPTEGTEAF
j_gene: TRBJ2-7; v_gene: TRBV12-3/TRBV12-4; CDR3aa: ASSQGAHEQY
j_gene: TRBJ1-4; v_gene: TRBV5-8; CDR3aa: ASSPWGRDEKLF
j_gene: TRBJ1-1; v_gene: TRBV6-6; CDR3aa: ASSYLSRDTEAF
j_gene: TRBJ2-2; v_gene: TRBV7-2; CDR3aa: ASPSVGTGELF
j_gene: TRBJ1-6; v_gene: TRBV19; CDR3aa: ASRDGTGVNSPLH
j_gene: TRBJ2-5; v_gene: TRBV7-2; CDR3aa: ASSLSLAGAKETQY
j_gene: TRBJ1-4; v_gene: TRBV6-5; CDR3aa: ATSFEQGASEKLF
j_gene: TRBJ2-7; v_gene: TRBV7-8; CDR3aa: ASSLWLAGGYEQY
j_gene: TRBJ1-2; v_gene: TRBV5-4; CDR3aa: ASSLEGDGYT
j_gene: TRBJ2-1; v_gene: TRBV15; CDR3aa: AFQTSGRDYEQF
j_gene: TRBJ1-5; v_gene: TRBV27; CDR3aa: ASSLGFRGRPQH
j_gene: TRBJ1-1; v_gene: TRBV12-3/TRBV12-4; CDR3aa: ASSLGTGVEAF
j_gene: TRBJ2-1; v_gene: TRBV9; CDR3aa: ASSVDTGPGLAGGKGSYNEQF
j_gene: TRBJ2-5; v_gene: TRBV7-9; CDR3aa: ASAPRDLKETQY
j_gene: TRBJ2-7; v_gene: TRBV7-2; CDR3aa: ASSLQESRGYEQY
j_gene: TRBJ1-4; v_gene: TRBV6-1; CDR3aa: ASSEGPGTGDQLF
j_gene: TRBJ2-1; v_gene: TRBV5-4; CDR3aa: ASSSNRDRYNEQF
j_gene: TRBJ2-1; v_gene: TRBV7-9; CDR3aa: ASAHAGGPQVEQF
j_gene: TRBJ2-2; v_gene: TRBV7-9; CDR3aa: ASSLALTGGGTGELF
j_gene: TRBJ1-2; v_gene: TRBV19; CDR3aa: ASSGEGYGYT
j_gene: TRBJ1-3; v_gene: TRBV4-3; CDR3aa: ASSQEARPSGNTIY
j_gene: TRBJ2-1; v_gene: TRBV3-1/TRBV3-2; CDR3aa: ASSLGLAGGSEQF